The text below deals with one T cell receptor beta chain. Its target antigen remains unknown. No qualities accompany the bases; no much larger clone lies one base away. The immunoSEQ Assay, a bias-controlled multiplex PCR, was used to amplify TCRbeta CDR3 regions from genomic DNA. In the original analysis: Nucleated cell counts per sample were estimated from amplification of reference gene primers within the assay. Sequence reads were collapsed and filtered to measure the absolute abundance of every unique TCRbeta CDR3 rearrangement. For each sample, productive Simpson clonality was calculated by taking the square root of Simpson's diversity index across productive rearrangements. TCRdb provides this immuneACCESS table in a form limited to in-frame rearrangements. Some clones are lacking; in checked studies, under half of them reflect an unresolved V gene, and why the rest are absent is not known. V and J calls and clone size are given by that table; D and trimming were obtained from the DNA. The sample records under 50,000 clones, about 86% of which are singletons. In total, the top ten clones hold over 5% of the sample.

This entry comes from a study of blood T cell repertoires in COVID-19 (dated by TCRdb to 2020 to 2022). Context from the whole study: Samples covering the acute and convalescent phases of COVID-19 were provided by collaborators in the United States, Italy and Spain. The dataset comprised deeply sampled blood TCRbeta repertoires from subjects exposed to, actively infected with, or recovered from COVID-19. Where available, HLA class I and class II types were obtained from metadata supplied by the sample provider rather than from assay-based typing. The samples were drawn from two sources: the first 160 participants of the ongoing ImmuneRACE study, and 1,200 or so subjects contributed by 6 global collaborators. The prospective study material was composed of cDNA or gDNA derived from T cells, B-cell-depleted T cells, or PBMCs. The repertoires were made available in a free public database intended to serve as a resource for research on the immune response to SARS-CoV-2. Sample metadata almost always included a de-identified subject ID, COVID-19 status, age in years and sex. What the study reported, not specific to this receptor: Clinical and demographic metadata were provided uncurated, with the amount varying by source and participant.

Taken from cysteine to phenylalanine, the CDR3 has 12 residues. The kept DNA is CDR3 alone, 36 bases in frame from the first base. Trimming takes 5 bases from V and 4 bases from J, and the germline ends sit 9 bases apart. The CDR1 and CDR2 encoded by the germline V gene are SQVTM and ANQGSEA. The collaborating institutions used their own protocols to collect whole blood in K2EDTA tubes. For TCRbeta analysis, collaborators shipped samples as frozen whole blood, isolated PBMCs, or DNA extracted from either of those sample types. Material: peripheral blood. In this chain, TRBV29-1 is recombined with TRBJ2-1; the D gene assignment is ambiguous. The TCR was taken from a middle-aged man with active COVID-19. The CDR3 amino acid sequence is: CSVSETYNEQFF. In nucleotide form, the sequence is TGCAGCGTTAGCGAAACTTACAATGAGCAGTTCTTC.